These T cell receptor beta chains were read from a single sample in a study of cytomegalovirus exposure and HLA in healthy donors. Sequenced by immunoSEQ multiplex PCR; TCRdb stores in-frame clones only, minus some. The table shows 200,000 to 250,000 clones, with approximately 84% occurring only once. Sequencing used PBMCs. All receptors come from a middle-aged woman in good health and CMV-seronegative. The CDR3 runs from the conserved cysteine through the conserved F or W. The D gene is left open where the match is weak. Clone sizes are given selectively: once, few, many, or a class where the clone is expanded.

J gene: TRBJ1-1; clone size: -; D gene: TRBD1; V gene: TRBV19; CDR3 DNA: TGTGCCAGTAAGGTTGGGGCAGGGGGGAACACTGAAGCTTTCTTT; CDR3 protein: CASKVGAGGNTEAFF
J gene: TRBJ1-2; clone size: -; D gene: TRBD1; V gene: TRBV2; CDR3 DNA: TGTGCCAGCTCAACGCCAGGGACAGGCTATGGCTACACCTTC; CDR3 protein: CASSTPGTGYGYTF
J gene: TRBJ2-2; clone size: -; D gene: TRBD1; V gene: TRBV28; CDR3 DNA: TGTGCCAGCGGTGAAACAGGACAGGGGCGCGGGGAGCTGTTTTTT; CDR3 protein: CASGETGQGRGELFF
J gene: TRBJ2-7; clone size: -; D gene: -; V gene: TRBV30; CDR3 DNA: TGTGCCTGGAGAAGAGACAGACACTCCTACGAGCAGTACTTC; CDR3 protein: CAWRRDRHSYEQYF
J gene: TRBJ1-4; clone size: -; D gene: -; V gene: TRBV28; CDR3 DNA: TGTGCCAGCAGTTTAATAGGGGGAACGGGCCCTGAAAAACTGTTTTTT; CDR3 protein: CASSLIGGTGPEKLFF
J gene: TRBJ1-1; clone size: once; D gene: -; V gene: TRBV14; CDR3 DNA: TGTGCCAGCAGCCAAAGGACAGCTGAAGCTTTCTTT; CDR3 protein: CASSQRTAEAFF
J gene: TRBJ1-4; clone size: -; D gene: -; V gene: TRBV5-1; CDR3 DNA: TGCGCCAGCAGCCGGGGGTCAACTAATGAAAAACTGTTTTTT; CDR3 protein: CASSRGSTNEKLFF
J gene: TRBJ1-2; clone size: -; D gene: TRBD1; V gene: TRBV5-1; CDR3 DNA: TGCGCCAGCAGTAGGGGACAGGGATTCTATGGCTACACCTTC; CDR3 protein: CASSRGQGFYGYTF
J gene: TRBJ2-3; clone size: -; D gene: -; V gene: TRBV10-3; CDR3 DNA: TGTGCCATCAGTGAGTCCGCGGTGGATACGCAGTATTTT; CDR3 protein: CAISESAVDTQYF
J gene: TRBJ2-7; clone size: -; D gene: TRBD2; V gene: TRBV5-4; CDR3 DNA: TGTGCCAGCAGCTTGCGCGGGGGAGACGAGCAGTACTTC; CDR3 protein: CASSLRGGDEQYF
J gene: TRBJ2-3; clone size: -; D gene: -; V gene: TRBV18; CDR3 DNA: TGTGCCAGCTCCCCCATCGGTTCGGGGGTAATAGATACGCAGTATTTT; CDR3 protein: CASSPIGSGVIDTQYF
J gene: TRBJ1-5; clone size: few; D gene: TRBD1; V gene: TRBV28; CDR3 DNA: TGTGCCAGCAGTGCCTTAACAGGGGCCAGAAGCAATCAGCCCCAGCATTTT; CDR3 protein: CASSALTGARSNQPQHF
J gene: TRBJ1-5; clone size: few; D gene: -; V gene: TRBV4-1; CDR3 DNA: TGCGCCAGCAGCCAAGTTCAGGGTCGCAATCAGCCCCAGCATTTT; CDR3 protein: CASSQVQGRNQPQHF
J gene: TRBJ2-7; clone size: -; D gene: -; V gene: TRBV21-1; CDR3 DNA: TGTGCCAGCAGCAAACCCAGGGGCAGGGCGCCCTACGAGCAGTACTTC; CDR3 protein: CASSKPRGRAPYEQYF
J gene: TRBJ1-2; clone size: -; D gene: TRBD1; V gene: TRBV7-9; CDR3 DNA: TGTGCCAGCAGCTCCCGGGGACAGGGGAGTAATGGCTACACCTTC; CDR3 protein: CASSSRGQGSNGYTF
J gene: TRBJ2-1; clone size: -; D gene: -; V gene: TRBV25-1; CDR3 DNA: TGTGCCAGCAGTGTACAGGGTATCTCCTACAATGAGCAGTTCTTC; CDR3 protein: CASSVQGISYNEQFF
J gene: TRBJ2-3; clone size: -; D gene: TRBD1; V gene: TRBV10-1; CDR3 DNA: TGCGCCAGCGGGGGATTGCTTTACCACACAGGGGGCCATATGAGCACAGATACGCAGTATTTT; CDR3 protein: CASGGLLYHTGGHMSTDTQYF
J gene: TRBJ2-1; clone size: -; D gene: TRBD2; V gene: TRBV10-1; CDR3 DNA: TGCGCCAGCAGTTCAGGGACTAGGGGTTACAATGAGCAGTTCTTC; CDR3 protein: CASSSGTRGYNEQFF
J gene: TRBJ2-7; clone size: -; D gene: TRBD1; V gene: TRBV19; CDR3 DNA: TGTGCCAGTAGTACCGGGACAGGGTTCTACGAGCAGTACTTC; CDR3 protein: CASSTGTGFYEQYF
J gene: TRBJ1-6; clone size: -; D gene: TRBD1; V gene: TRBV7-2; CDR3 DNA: TGTGCCAGCAGCTCCGGACAGGGGAGCACTTCACCCCTCCACTTT; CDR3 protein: CASSSGQGSTSPLHF
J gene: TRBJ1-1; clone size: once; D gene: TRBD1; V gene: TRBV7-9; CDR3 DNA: TGTGCCAGCAGCTTAGAAGCGAGTGACAGGGGGGGAGCTTTCTTT; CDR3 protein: CASSLEASDRGGAFF
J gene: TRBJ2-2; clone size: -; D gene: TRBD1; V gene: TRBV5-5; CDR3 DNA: TGTGCCAGCAGCTTGATACAGGGGGCTTTACCAGGGGAGCTGTTTTTT; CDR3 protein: CASSLIQGALPGELFF
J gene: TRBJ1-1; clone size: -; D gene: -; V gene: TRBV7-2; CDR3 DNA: TGTGCCAGCAGCTTTGGGGGGTCCGGATTGCGGACTGAAGCTTTCTTT; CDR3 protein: CASSFGGSGLRTEAFF
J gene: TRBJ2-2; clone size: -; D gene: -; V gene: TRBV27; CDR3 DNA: TGTGCCAGCAGTCCCAGGACGAACACCGGGGAGCTGTTTTTT; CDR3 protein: CASSPRTNTGELFF
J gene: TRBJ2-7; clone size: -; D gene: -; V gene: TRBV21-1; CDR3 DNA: TGTGCCAGCAGCAAAGCCGGGACTAGCGGGCCCGACTGCGAGCAGTACTTC; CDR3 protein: CASSKAGTSGPDCEQYF
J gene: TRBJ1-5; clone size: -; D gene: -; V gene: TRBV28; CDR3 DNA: TGTGCCAGCAGTTCTCCCCATCAGCCCCAGCATTTT; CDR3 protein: CASSSPHQPQHF
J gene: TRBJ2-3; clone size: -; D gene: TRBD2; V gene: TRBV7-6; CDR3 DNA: TGTGCCAGCAGCTTAGGGCTAGCGGGGCCCTTTTCTAGCACAGATACGCAGTATTTT; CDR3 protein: CASSLGLAGPFSSTDTQYF
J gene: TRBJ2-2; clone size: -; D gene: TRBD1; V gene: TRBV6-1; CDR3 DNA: TGTGCCAGCAGTGCGGGTACAGGGGTCACCGGGGAGCTGTTTTTT; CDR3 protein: CASSAGTGVTGELFF
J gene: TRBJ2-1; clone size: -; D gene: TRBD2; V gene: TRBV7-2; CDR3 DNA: TGTGCCAGCAGCTTAGTCGGGGGGGTGGGCAATGAGCAGTTCTTC; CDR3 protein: CASSLVGGVGNEQFF
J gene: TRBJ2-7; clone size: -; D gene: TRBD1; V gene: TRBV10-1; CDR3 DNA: TGCGCCAGCAGAGTCATTCGTGGGACAGGGGGCTACGAGCAGTACTTC; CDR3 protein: CASRVIRGTGGYEQYF
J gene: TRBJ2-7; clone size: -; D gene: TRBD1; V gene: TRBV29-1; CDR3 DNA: TGCAGCTTCGGGGACAGCCTCTACGAGCAGTACTTC; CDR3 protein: CSFGDSLYEQYF
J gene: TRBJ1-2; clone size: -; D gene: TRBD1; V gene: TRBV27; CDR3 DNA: TGTGCCAGCAGTCCCAGGGGGTATGGCTACACCTTC; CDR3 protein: CASSPRGYGYTF
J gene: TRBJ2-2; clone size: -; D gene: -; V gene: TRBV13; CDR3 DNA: TGTGCCAGCAACGGAGAAGGGGTGAACACCGGGGAGCTGTTTTTT; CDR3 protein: CASNGEGVNTGELFF
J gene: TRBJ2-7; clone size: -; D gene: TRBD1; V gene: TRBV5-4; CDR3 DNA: TGTGCCAGCAGCTTGGCCCCGCAGGGGGTTTACGAGCAGTACTTC; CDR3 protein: CASSLAPQGVYEQYF
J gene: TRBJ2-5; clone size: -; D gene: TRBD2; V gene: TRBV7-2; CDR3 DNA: TGTGCCAGCACCAGCGGGGGGCGAAACCAAGAGACCCAGTACTTC; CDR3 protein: CASTSGGRNQETQYF
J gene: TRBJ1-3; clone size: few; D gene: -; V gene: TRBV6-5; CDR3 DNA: TGTGCCAGCAGTTATGCGCATGGAAACACCATATATTTT; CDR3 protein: CASSYAHGNTIYF
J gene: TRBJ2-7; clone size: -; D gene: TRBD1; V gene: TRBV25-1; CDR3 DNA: TGTGCCAGCAGTGAATTAGGGGGCACCTACGAGCAGTACTTC; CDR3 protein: CASSELGGTYEQYF
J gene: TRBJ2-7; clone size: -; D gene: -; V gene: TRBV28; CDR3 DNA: TGTGCCAGCAGTTTAACAGGTTACGAGCAGTACTTC; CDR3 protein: CASSLTGYEQYF
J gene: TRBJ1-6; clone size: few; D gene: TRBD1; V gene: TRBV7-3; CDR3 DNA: TGTGCCAGCAGCGTCTCCGGGACAGGGGCTTCACCCCTCCACTTT; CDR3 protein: CASSVSGTGASPLHF
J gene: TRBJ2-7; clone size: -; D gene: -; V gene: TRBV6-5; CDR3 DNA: TGTGCCAGCAGTACCGAGGTCGAGCAGTACTTC; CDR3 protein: CASSTEVEQYF
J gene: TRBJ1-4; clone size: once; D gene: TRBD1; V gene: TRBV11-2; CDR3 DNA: TGTGCCAGCAGCTTAGGGAGACAGGGGTGGGATGAAAAACTGTTTTTT; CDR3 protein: CASSLGRQGWDEKLFF
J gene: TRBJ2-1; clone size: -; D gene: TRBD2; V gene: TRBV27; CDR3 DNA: TGTGCCAGCGGGACTAACCCGTCCTACAATGAGCAGTTCTTC; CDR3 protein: CASGTNPSYNEQFF
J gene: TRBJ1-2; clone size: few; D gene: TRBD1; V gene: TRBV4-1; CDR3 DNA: TGCGCCAGCAGCGGACAGGGGGCGAGCTATGGCTACACCTTC; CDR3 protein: CASSGQGASYGYTF
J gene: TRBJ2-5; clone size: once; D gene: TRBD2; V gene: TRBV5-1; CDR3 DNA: TGCGCCAGCAGCCCGGGACTAGCGGGACAAGAGACCCAGTACTTC; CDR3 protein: CASSPGLAGQETQYF
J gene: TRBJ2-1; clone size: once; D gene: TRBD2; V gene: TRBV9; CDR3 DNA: TGTGCCAGCAGCGTGGGTAGCGGGGGGGCGGGTGAGCAGTTCTTC; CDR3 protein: CASSVGSGGAGEQFF
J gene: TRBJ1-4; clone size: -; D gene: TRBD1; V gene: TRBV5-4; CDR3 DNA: TGTGCCAGCAGTAGTGCAGGGGGCTCAGATAATGAAAAACTGTTTTTT; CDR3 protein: CASSSAGGSDNEKLFF
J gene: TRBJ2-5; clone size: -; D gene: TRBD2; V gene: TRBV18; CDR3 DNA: TGTGCCAGCTCACCCGGGACTAGTGCGTACCAAGAGACCCAGTACTTC; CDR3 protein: CASSPGTSAYQETQYF
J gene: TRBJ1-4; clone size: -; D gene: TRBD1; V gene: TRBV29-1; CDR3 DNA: TGCAGCGTTGTGCCACAGGGGGCGCGTGAAAAACTGTTTTTT; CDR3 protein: CSVVPQGAREKLFF
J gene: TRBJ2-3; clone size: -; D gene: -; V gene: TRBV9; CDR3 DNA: TGTGCCAGCAGCGTAGTAGGCGGAACCACAGATACGCAGTATTTT; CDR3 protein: CASSVVGGTTDTQYF
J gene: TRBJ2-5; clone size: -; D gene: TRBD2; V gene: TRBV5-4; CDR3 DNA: TGTGCCAGCAGCCTAGCGGGGATCCAAGAGACCCAGTACTTC; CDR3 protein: CASSLAGIQETQYF
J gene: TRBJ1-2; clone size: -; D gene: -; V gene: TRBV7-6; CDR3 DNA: TGTGCCAGCAGCTACAGTGATAACAACTATGGCTACACCTTC; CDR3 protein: CASSYSDNNYGYTF
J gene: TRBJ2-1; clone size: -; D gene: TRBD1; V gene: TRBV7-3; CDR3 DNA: TGTGCCAGCAGCTTAAATAGGGGACAGGGGGCCTACAATGAGCAGTTCTTC; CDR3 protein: CASSLNRGQGAYNEQFF
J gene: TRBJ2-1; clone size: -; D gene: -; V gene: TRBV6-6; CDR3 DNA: TGTGCCAGCAGTTACGGGACAAATGAGCAGTTCTTC; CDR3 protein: CASSYGTNEQFF
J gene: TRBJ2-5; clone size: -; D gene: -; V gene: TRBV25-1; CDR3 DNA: TGTGCCAGCAGTGAATCCCCTGGACGGGGGCAAGAGACCCAGTACTTC; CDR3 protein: CASSESPGRGQETQYF
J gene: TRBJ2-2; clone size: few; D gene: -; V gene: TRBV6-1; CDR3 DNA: TGTGCCAGCAGTGAACTACAGGTGGACACCGGGGAGCTGTTTTTT; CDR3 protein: CASSELQVDTGELFF